Detailed here is one TCR beta chain. What it binds is unknown. Relying on iRepertoire HTBI primers and Arm-PCR of CDR3 regions, the team built TCR beta libraries. Each CDR3 protein is one row after TCRdb ran MiXCR on the multiplex PCR reads. The sample includes roughly 300,000 distinct CDR3 sequences, around 19% of them seen just once. The V segment lost 5 bases and the J segment 5 bases; nucleotides outside the gene matches: 3. The CDR3 consists of 13 residues. Germline values: CDR1 PRHDT, CDR2 FYEKMQ (reference sequence). Time point given: persistent/refractory GD, antithyroid drugs over 5 years with positive TRAb. The TCR library was made from RNA extracted from PBMCs. The data originate from a study of regulatory T cells in long-lasting Graves disease. On the study more broadly: Persistence in Graves' disease denoted antithyroid drug use beyond 5 years alongside positive TSH receptor antibodies.

Regarding the study as a whole: There were preferences for TRBV28, TRBJ1-2 and TRBJ2-5 in persistent disease.

The material was peripheral blood mononuclear cells (PBMCs), obtained when the disease was refractory, from a patient treated with antithyroid drugs. The receptor comes from a female donor with Graves disease. The J gene is TRBJ2-5, the V gene TRBV13; TRBD1 aligns across 9 bases. Written as DNA, the CDR3 is TGTGCCAGCAGCACAGGGGGCGGGGAGACCCAGTACTTC. Amino acid sequence: CASSTGGGETQYF.